The rows below give T cell receptor beta chains drawn from one sample of a study of T cells after yellow fever vaccination. MiXCR, run by TCRdb on the 5' RACE reads, gives a single entry per CDR3 protein. The table records some 560,000 distinct CDR3 sequences, over 15% of them present only once. Sequenced here: PBMCs, sampled 15 days after the yellow fever booster vaccination. The source of these receptors is a man under 40 who received the YFV17D yellow fever vaccine. CDR3s include the opening cysteine and the closing phenylalanine or tryptophan. A D gene is named only where the DNA matches it firmly. Expanded clones are given a class, and other clones once, few, many or no size at all.

v_call: TRBV7-9; clone_size: few; d_call: -; j_call: TRBJ2-1; cdr3_aa: CASSLSGRLVNEQFF; cdr3_nt: TGTGCCAGCAGCTTATCGGGTCGACTAGTCAATGAGCAGTTCTTC
v_call: TRBV3-1; clone_size: few; d_call: TRBD2; j_call: TRBJ2-7; cdr3_aa: CASSQGGLLAGAEEQYF; cdr3_nt: TGTGCCAGCAGCCAAGGGGGTCTACTAGCGGGAGCTGAAGAGCAGTACTTC
v_call: TRBV9; clone_size: few; d_call: -; j_call: TRBJ1-6; cdr3_aa: CASSVGGGYNSPLHF; cdr3_nt: TGTGCCAGCAGCGTAGGGGGGGGTTATAATTCACCCCTCCACTTT
v_call: TRBV5-1; clone_size: many; d_call: -; j_call: TRBJ2-5; cdr3_aa: CASSLVGEETQYF; cdr3_nt: TGCGCCAGCAGCTTGGTGGGGGAAGAGACCCAGTACTTC
v_call: TRBV18; clone_size: few; d_call: TRBD1; j_call: TRBJ2-2; cdr3_aa: CASSPPTGMNTGELFF; cdr3_nt: TGTGCCAGCTCACCTCCGACAGGGATGAACACCGGGGAGCTGTTTTTT
v_call: TRBV20-1; clone_size: -; d_call: -; j_call: TRBJ1-4; cdr3_aa: CSANRLQSTNEKLFF; cdr3_nt: TGCAGTGCTAACAGGTTACAGTCTACTAATGAAAAACTGTTTTTT
v_call: TRBV10-3; clone_size: few; d_call: -; j_call: TRBJ2-1; cdr3_aa: CAISERPPDGSYNEQFF; cdr3_nt: TGTGCCATCAGTGAGCGACCTCCTGATGGCTCCTACAATGAGCAGTTCTTC
v_call: TRBV6-1; clone_size: -; d_call: -; j_call: TRBJ2-7; cdr3_aa: CASKEGMNGEIYEQYF; cdr3_nt: TGTGCCAGCAAGGAGGGGATGAACGGAGAAATCTACGAGCAGTACTTC
v_call: TRBV7-9; clone_size: few; d_call: -; j_call: TRBJ1-2; cdr3_aa: CASSFTPNYGYTF; cdr3_nt: TGTGCCAGCAGCTTCACGCCTAACTATGGCTACACCTTC
v_call: TRBV11-2; clone_size: -; d_call: TRBD1; j_call: TRBJ2-2; cdr3_aa: CASSFQTGTVNTGELFF; cdr3_nt: TGTGCCAGCAGCTTCCAGACCGGGACAGTGAACACCGGGGAGCTGTTTTTT
v_call: TRBV18; clone_size: -; d_call: -; j_call: TRBJ2-5; cdr3_aa: CASSPSVPVQETQYF; cdr3_nt: TGTGCCAGCTCACCTTCTGTCCCGGTCCAAGAGACCCAGTACTTC
v_call: TRBV5-6; clone_size: -; d_call: TRBD1; j_call: TRBJ2-7; cdr3_aa: CASSRVGRGNEQYF; cdr3_nt: TGTGCCAGCAGCCGGGTGGGCAGGGGGAACGAGCAGTACTTC
v_call: TRBV6-2/TRBV6-3; clone_size: -; d_call: -; j_call: TRBJ2-5; cdr3_aa: CASSYDLKTAQETQYF; cdr3_nt: TGTGCCAGCAGTTACGATCTAAAGACAGCCCAAGAGACCCAGTACTTC
v_call: TRBV18; clone_size: -; d_call: -; j_call: TRBJ2-1; cdr3_aa: CASSPPEGSGNEQFF; cdr3_nt: TGTGCCAGCTCACCACCGGAGGGGTCGGGCAATGAGCAGTTCTTC
v_call: TRBV25-1; clone_size: many; d_call: TRBD2; j_call: TRBJ2-1; cdr3_aa: CASSRGGSYNEQFF; cdr3_nt: TGTGCCAGCAGTCGCGGGGGCTCCTACAATGAGCAGTTCTTC
v_call: TRBV5-1; clone_size: few; d_call: -; j_call: TRBJ1-1; cdr3_aa: CASSIGQMNTEAFF; cdr3_nt: TGCGCCAGCAGCATAGGACAGATGAACACTGAAGCTTTCTTT
v_call: TRBV18; clone_size: -; d_call: -; j_call: TRBJ2-5; cdr3_aa: CASSPDSIEETQYF; cdr3_nt: TGTGCCAGCTCACCCGACAGCATAGAAGAGACCCAGTACTTC
v_call: TRBV7-2; clone_size: few; d_call: TRBD2; j_call: TRBJ2-7; cdr3_aa: CASSLDTSGAYEQYF; cdr3_nt: TGTGCCAGCAGCTTGGACACTAGCGGAGCCTACGAGCAGTACTTC